What follows are 31 T cell receptor beta chains derived from one specimen sequenced in a study of shared clonotypes between healthy human individuals. Using immunoSEQ multiplex PCR, the repertoire was profiled, and TCRdb retains in-frame clones only, with some absent. Among about 1 million clones listed, more than 65% were seen once. The sample was memory CD4+ T cells sorted from blood. Subset reported: CD45RA-negative fraction. The source of these receptors is a man between 18 and 35 years old in good health.

This chain connects TRBV14 to TRBJ2-3; TRBD1 matches at 7 bases. V was clipped by 3 bases and J by 1 base; unmatched bases: 4. CDR3 length: 15 amino acids. CDR1 SGHDN and CDR2 FVKESK come from the germline V gene. The CDR3 spells CASSQATGGTDTQYF. The CDR3 DNA is TGTGCCAGCAGCCAGGCTACAGGGGGCACAGATACGCAGTATTTT.

The chain is built from TRBV10-3 and TRBJ2-2; 10 positions match TRBD2. V shed 10 bases and J 0 bases; nucleotides not matched to a gene: 2. The germline CDR1 and CDR2 sequences are ENHRY and SYGVKD. This CDR3 is 14 amino acids long. The CDR3 here is CATGLAANTGELFF. The CDR3 DNA reads TGTGCCACCGGACTAGCGGCGAACACCGGGGAGCTGTTTTTT.

The count of this clone is one. The rearrangement uses TRBV5-1 and TRBJ2-1; 9 bases are a match to TRBD1. The germline V gene has CDR1 SGHRS and CDR2 YFSETQ. J lost 4 bases, V lost 4 bases, and 3 bases had no gene match. The CDR3 length is 14 residues. The CDR3 region is CASSTGTGYNEQFF. Here the CDR3 DNA reads TGCGCCAGCAGCACCGGGACAGGGTACAATGAGCAGTTCTTC.

V is TRBV11-2 and J is TRBJ2-1, with D uncertain. Germline V gene data show CDR1 as SGHAT and CDR2 as FQNNGV. Trimming left V 0 bases short and J 5 bases short, with 14 bases between. The CDR3 contains 16 residues. CDR3 DNA sequence: TGTGCCAGCAGCTTAGAGAGGACCAGGTACCACAATGAGCAGTTCTTC. Amino acids: CASSLERTRYHNEQFF.

The rearrangement links TRBV7-8 to TRBJ1-2, with D perhaps TRBD1 (6 bases). CDR1 and CDR2 (germline): SGHVS, FQNEAQ. This CDR3 has 16 residues. V lost 1 base, J lost 5 bases, and 17 bases lay in between. The CDR3 DNA sequence: TGTGCCAGCAGCTTAGGGGATAACAGGGAAAATTATGGCTACACCTTC. Protein: CASSLGDNRENYGYTF.

V usage is TRBV4-1 and J usage is TRBJ2-5, with 10 positions matching TRBD2. Germline values: CDR1 MGHRA, CDR2 YSYEKL. CDR3 length: 15 amino acids. V shed 9 bases and J 5 bases; nucleotides not matched to a gene: 12. The CDR3 region has the DNA TGCGCCAGTGGGGGAGCTAGCGGGAGTGGGGAGACCCAGTACTTC. Translating it yields CASGGASGSGETQYF.

This chain links TRBV19 with TRBJ2-3; TRBD1 agrees at 9 bases. Losses at the gene ends were 3 bases for V and 4 bases for J; bases not matched to a gene: 5. The CDR3 loop spans 15 amino acids. Germline V gene lookup returns CDR1 LNHDA and CDR2 SQIVND (reference sequence). Here the CDR3 DNA reads TGTGCCAGTAGTATGGGGACAGGGAGGGCAGATACGCAGTATTTT. Translating it yields CASSMGTGRADTQYF.

The V call is TRBV10-2, the J call TRBJ2-1, with 16 bases that match TRBD2. With 6 bases clipped from V and 10 bases from J, the junction kept 3 bases outside the gene matches. Per germline, CDR1 WSHSY and CDR2 SAAADI. This CDR3 contains 14 residues. Here the CDR3 DNA reads TGCGCCAGCAGATCGGGACTAGCGGGGGGGGAGCAGTTCTTC. Translated, it gives CASRSGLAGGEQFF.

This sequence joins TRBV18 and TRBJ2-3; D might be TRBD2 (6 bases). The CDR3 spans 14 residues. Trimming took off 8 bases at V and 2 bases at J, with 14 bases between the two ends. Germline V gene lookup returns CDR1 KGHSH and CDR2 LQKENI. Written as DNA, the CDR3 is TGTGCCAGCGCCACGGGACTCCTCACAGATACGCAGTATTTT. Amino acids: CASATGLLTDTQYF.

Note on this clone: The same CDR3 can be traced to other DNA sequences in this sample. The V gene is TRBV18, the J gene TRBJ2-1, with D maybe TRBD1 (6 bases). Deletions cut 0 bases from V and 4 bases from J, with 10 bases between. The CDR3 is 15 residues long. Germline CDR1 is KGHSH and CDR2 is LQKENI. As DNA, the CDR3 is TGTGCCAGCTCACCACCGGGACAAGTATACAATGAGCAGTTCTTC. Its translation: CASSPPGQVYNEQFF.

This clone was seen only once. The chain uses TRBV5-1 and TRBJ2-7; 7 bases map to TRBD2. Losses at the gene ends were 0 bases for V and 9 bases for J; bases not matched to a gene: 15. Germline V gives CDR1 SGHRS, CDR2 YFSETQ. The CDR3 has 16 amino acids. The CDR3 DNA is TGCGCCAGCAGCTTGGGGGACGGACTAGGATTGTGGCGGCAGTACTTC. This codes for CASSLGDGLGLWRQYF.

The V gene is TRBV5-4, the J gene TRBJ2-7; 9 nucleotides align to TRBD2. Germline values: CDR1 SGHNT, CDR2 YYREEE (reference sequence). The CDR3 extends over 17 amino acids. After removal of 2 bases from V and 5 bases from J, the junction contained 14 bases not matched to a gene. The CDR3 here is CASSFRVSLAGIDEQYF. CDR3 in DNA: TGTGCCAGCAGCTTTAGGGTCTCGCTAGCGGGAATCGACGAGCAGTACTTC.

The V and J genes are TRBV6-5 and TRBJ1-5; D is unresolved. V was pared by 1 base and J by 6 bases, with 1 base between. This CDR3 has 11 amino acids. Germline loops: CDR1 MNHEY, CDR2 SVGAGI. The CDR3 protein is CASSYFQPQHF. In nucleotides, the CDR3 is TGTGCCAGCAGTTACTTTCAGCCCCAGCATTTT.

The genes are TRBV7-2 and TRBJ2-7; D gene ambiguous. V was shortened by 2 bases and J by 0 bases, with 8 bases between the two germline ends. This CDR3 is built from 14 residues. Germline V gene data show CDR1 as SGHTA and CDR2 as FQGNSA. Here the CDR3 DNA reads TGTGCCAGCAGCTTAAATTGGCGCTCCTACGAGCAGTACTTC. Amino acids: CASSLNWRSYEQYF.

This chain uses TRBV9 with TRBJ1-3; a weak D match, TRBD1 (6 bases). Trimming removed 0 bases at V and 4 bases at J, with 11 bases between. Germline assignment: CDR1 SGDLS and CDR2 YYNGEE. CDR3 length: 15 amino acids. CDR3 residues: CASSVDIGGGNTIYF. CDR3 sequence (DNA): TGTGCCAGCAGCGTAGATATAGGGGGAGGAAACACCATATATTTT.

In this sample, this clone turned up a few times. V and J are TRBV5-1 and TRBJ2-5; 8 bases align to TRBD2. The germline V gene encodes CDR1 SGHRS and CDR2 YFSETQ. The CDR3 totals 17 residues. Losses at the gene ends were 0 bases for V and 0 bases for J; bases not matched to a gene: 7. CDR3 amino acids: CASSLGSLAGNQETQYF. As DNA, the CDR3 is TGCGCCAGCAGCTTGGGTAGTCTAGCGGGTAACCAAGAGACCCAGTACTTC. The whole variable domain, filled in from reference TRBV5-1 and TRBJ2-5, reads KAGVTQTPRYLIKTRGQQVTLSCSPISGHRSVSWYQQTPGQGLQFLFEYFSETQRNKGNFPGRFSGRQFSNSRSEMNVSTLELGDSALYLCASSLGSLAGNQETQYFGPGTRLLVL.

For the CDR3, the DNA is TGTGCCAGCAGCAAAAGGCAGGGTCGAGCAAGTCAGCCCCAGCATTTT. It codes for CASSKRQGRASQPQHF. The chain carries TRBV14 and TRBJ1-5, with D maybe TRBD1 (5 bases). The CDR3 covers 16 residues. Germline V gene lookup returns CDR1 SGHDN and CDR2 FVKESK. With 5 bases removed from V and 6 bases from J, the gap between germline ends came to 20 bases. Full variable domain (rest looked up from reference TRBV14 and TRBJ1-5): EAGVTQFPSHSVIEKGQTVTLRCDPISGHDNLYWYRRVMGKEIKFLLHFVKESKQDESGMPNNRFLAERTGGTYSTLKVQPAELEDSGVYFCASSKRQGRASQPQHFGDGTRLSIL.

V usage is TRBV7-2 and J usage is TRBJ2-3; possibly TRBD2 for D (7 bases). V lost 5 bases to trimming and J lost 1 base, with 13 bases between them. This CDR3 contains 15 residues. CDR1 and CDR2 from the germline V gene are SGHTA and FQGNSA. The CDR3 DNA reads as TGTGCCAGCAGCCGCCACGGGGGGCGCACAGATACGCAGTATTTT. It encodes CASSRHGGRTDTQYF.

This clone occurred many times. The rearrangement joins TRBV4-1 to TRBJ1-5; 8 positions match TRBD1. Germline CDR1 and CDR2: MGHRA and YSYEKL. Trimming cost V 3 bases and J 1 base; bases outside gene matches: 5. The CDR3 runs to 16 residues. CDR3 nucleotides: TGCGCCAGCAGCCACGGACAGGGTAACAGCAATCAGCCCCAGCATTTT. It is translated as CASSHGQGNSNQPQHF.

Comments on this clone: This probably arose from a read error, given a far larger clone one base away. At the DNA level, this CDR3 is encoded by other sequences in the same sample as well. The chain joins TRBV7-2 to TRBJ2-7; 9 bases agree with TRBD1. Per germline, CDR1 SGHTA and CDR2 FQGNSA. V shed 5 bases, J shed 2 bases, and the junction held 4 bases outside the gene matches. The CDR3 is made up of 14 amino acids. CDR3 DNA sequence: TGTGCCAGCAGCCCCGGGACAGGGCCCTACGAGCAGTACTTC. This translates into CASSPGTGPYEQYF.

The chain employs TRBV2 and TRBJ2-3; D gene ambiguous. This CDR3 has 15 amino acids. Germline CDR1 is SNHLY and CDR2 is FYNNEI. Between the trimmed V and J ends, which lost 4 bases and 0 bases, there was a span of 11 bases. The CDR3 loop reads CASSATPKSTDTQYF. The CDR3 coding sequence is TGTGCCAGCAGTGCGACCCCGAAGAGCACAGATACGCAGTATTTT. Filled out from reference TRBV2 and TRBJ2-3, the complete variable domain reads EPEVTQTPSHQVTQMGQEVILRCVPISNHLYFYWYRQILGQKVEFLVSFYNNEISEKSEIFDDQFSVERPDGSNFTLKIRSTKLEDSAMYFCASSATPKSTDTQYFGPGTRLTVL.

This sequence joins TRBV28 and TRBJ2-2, with D possibly being TRBD1 (6 bases). CDR3 length: 15 amino acids. The V gene's germline CDR1 is MDHEN and CDR2 SYDVKM. The V end lost 7 bases, the J end lost 1 base, and 13 bases lay between the germline ends. CDR3 sequence reads: CASITRQENTGELFF. The CDR3 DNA follows: TGTGCCAGCATTACGAGACAGGAGAACACCGGGGAGCTGTTTTTT.

The CDR3 DNA follows: TGTGCCAGCGGGACAGGGTGGCAAGAGACCCAGTACTTC. Encoded protein: CASGTGWQETQYF. The chain has TRBV6-1 and TRBJ2-5, with 9 bases matching TRBD1. The germline V gene encodes CDR1 MNHNS and CDR2 SASEGT. This CDR3 has 13 residues. V was clipped by 8 bases and J by 2 bases; unmatched bases: 3.

CDR3 region: CASSLAPGPFEQYF. CDR3 DNA sequence: TGTGCCAGCAGCTTAGCCCCAGGGCCATTCGAGCAGTACTTC. The genes are TRBV11-2 and TRBJ2-7; possibly TRBD1 for D (5 bases). Germline V CDR1 and CDR2: SGHAT, FQNNGV. The CDR3 consists of 14 residues. V was pared by 1 base and J by 6 bases, with 13 bases between.

This rearrangement joins TRBV7-2 to TRBJ2-7; 7 positions agree with TRBD2. The germline gives CDR1 SGHTA, CDR2 FQGNSA. The CDR3 spans 17 residues. V was clipped by 4 bases and J by 0 bases; unmatched bases: 12. The CDR3 is CASSSTSASGSSYEQYF. CDR3 nucleotide sequence: TGTGCCAGCAGCTCTACTAGTGCTAGCGGAAGCTCCTACGAGCAGTACTTC.

V gene TRBV29-1 combines with J gene TRBJ2-2; tentative D call: TRBD1 (6 bases). Trimming removed 6 bases from V and 0 bases from J, with 11 bases in between. The CDR3 runs 14 residues. Germline V gene sequence: CDR1 SQVTM, CDR2 ANQGSEA. This CDR3 reads CSVDGQSNTGELFF. CDR3 DNA sequence: TGCAGCGTGGATGGACAGTCGAACACCGGGGAGCTGTTTTTT.

This clone was seen many times. J is TRBJ1-6 and V is TRBV21-1; the tabulated D call, TRBD1, remains unverified against the DNA. TRBV21-1 is marked as a pseudogene. The CDR3 contains 18 residues. CDR3: CASSNKNRQAPYNSPLHF. In DNA form, the CDR3 reads TGTGCCAGCAGCAACAAAAATAGACAGGCCCCTTATAATTCACCCCTCCACTTT.

The chain joins TRBV21-1 to TRBJ2-7; TRBD1, as called in the table, went unchecked against the DNA. TRBV21-1 is labeled a pseudogene. The CDR3 extends over 17 amino acids. For the CDR3, the DNA is TGTGCCAGCAGCGGAACTAGATGGGACAGGCCCATCTACGAGCAGTACTTC. This gives the protein CASSGTRWDRPIYEQYF.

This clone occurred once. This rearrangement joins TRBV11-3 to TRBJ2-1; 7 bases line up with TRBD2. This CDR3 spans 13 amino acids. Germline CDR1 and CDR2: SGHNT and YENEEA. V was clipped by 2 bases and J by 15 bases; unmatched bases: 10. CDR3 coding DNA: TGTGCCAGCAGCTTATACCTCACTAGCGATTCGTTCTTC. It yields the protein CASSLYLTSDSFF. The complete variable domain, with remaining parts taken from reference TRBV11-3 and TRBJ2-1, reads EAGVVQSPRYKIIEKKQPVAFWCNPISGHNTLYWYLQNLGQGPELLIRYENEEAVDDSQLPKDRFSAERLKGVDSTLKIQPAELGDSAVYLCASSLYLTSDSFFGPGTRLTVL.

A note on this clone: Other DNA sequences in this specimen translate into the identical CDR3. The J gene is TRBJ2-6, the V gene TRBV7-3; D not certain. The CDR3 spans 12 residues. With 8 bases removed from V and 2 bases from J, the gap between germline ends came to 4 bases. Per the germline V gene, CDR1 is SGHTA and CDR2 is FQGTGA. CDR3 bases: TGTGCCAGCTCGCCTGGGGCCAACGTCCTGACTTTC. It specifies CASSPGANVLTF.

The J gene is TRBJ2-7, the V gene TRBV5-1; tentative D call: TRBD1 (6 bases). CDR3 size: 14 residues. Germline values: CDR1 SGHRS, CDR2 YFSETQ. The V and J ends lost 4 bases and 4 bases respectively, with 15 bases between them. CDR3 loop: CASSVDRSGYEQYF. The CDR3 nucleotides are TGCGCCAGCAGCGTCGACAGGTCGGGTTACGAGCAGTACTTC.